A single sample gave rise to the 11 T cell receptor beta chains below, sequenced in a study of blood T cell repertoires in COVID-19. Sequenced by immunoSEQ multiplex PCR; TCRdb stores in-frame clones only, minus some. The sample includes under 400,000 clones, 88% of them seen just once. Sequences were obtained from PBMCs or T cells enriched from blood (not recorded which). These receptor sequences come from a woman in her 30s who had been exposed to COVID-19.

The V and J genes are TRBV24-1 and TRBJ2-3; 10 bases line up with TRBD1. Trimming removed 5 bases from V and 2 bases from J; junction bases left unmatched: 3. This CDR3 has 15 amino acids. CDR1 is KGHDR and CDR2 is SFDVKD in the germline V gene. The CDR3 DNA sequence: TGTGCCACCAGTGCGGGACAGGGGCACACAGATACGCAGTATTTT. This sequence encodes CATSAGQGHTDTQYF.

The chain uses TRBV7-6 and TRBJ2-1, with 14 bases matching TRBD2. The trim removed 5 bases at V and 8 bases at J, leaving 17 bases unmatched. The CDR3 is made up of 19 amino acids. CDR1 is SGHVS, CDR2 FNYEAQ, per germline. This CDR3 is CASSALARGLAGVAYEQFF. The CDR3 region has the DNA TGTGCCAGCAGCGCACTAGCCCGGGGACTAGCGGGAGTAGCATATGAGCAGTTCTTC.

The chain uses TRBV5-5 and TRBJ1-4; D gene uncertain. CDR1 and CDR2 (germline): SGHKS, YYEKEE (reference sequence). Trimming took off 0 bases at V and 2 bases at J, with 17 bases between the two ends. This CDR3 spans 18 amino acids. The CDR3: CASSLAGGPLPTNEKLFF. CDR3 bases: TGTGCCAGCAGCTTGGCTGGCGGGCCCCTTCCGACTAATGAAAAACTGTTTTTT.

The chain recombines TRBV29-1 with TRBJ2-4, with D maybe TRBD2 (6 bases). This CDR3 contains 13 residues. CDR1 and CDR2 from the germline V gene are SQVTM and ANQGSEA. V lost 7 bases, J lost 0 bases, and 10 bases lay in between. The CDR3 nucleotides read TGCAGCGCACGGGAGCTAGCCAAAAACATTCAGTACTTC. It specifies CSARELAKNIQYF.

This clone was counted a single time. This chain joins TRBV7-2 and TRBJ1-2; D gene unclear. V lost 2 bases and J lost 6, with 19 bases in between. The CDR3 is made up of 16 amino acids. Per germline, CDR1 SGHTA and CDR2 FQGNSA. The CDR3 DNA is TGTGCCAGCAGCTTATCGAACCGGGTAGGCGATGATGGCTACACCTTC. Protein: CASSLSNRVGDDGYTF.

The chain joins TRBV3-1 (or the pseudogene TRBV3-2) to TRBJ2-5, with D perhaps TRBD1 (7 bases). The CDR3 runs to 15 residues. Germline V gene sequence: CDR1 LGHDT, CDR2 YNNKEL (reference sequence). Trimming stripped 1 base from V and 3 bases from J, with 12 bases between. The CDR3 spells CASSQGGTDEETQYF. For the CDR3, the DNA is TGTGCCAGCAGCCAAGGCGGGACAGATGAAGAGACCCAGTACTTC.

Regarding this clone: Distinct nucleotide sequences in the sample also encode this CDR3. The V call is TRBV27, the J call TRBJ2-1, with 11 bases matching TRBD2. Per the germline V gene, CDR1 is MNHEY and CDR2 is SMNVEV (reference sequence). V lost 9 bases, J lost 7 bases, and 8 bases stayed unmatched. This CDR3 has 14 residues. The DNA for the CDR3 is TGTGCCAGTCGTACTAGCGGGAGAGGAAATGAGCAGTTCTTC. This gives the protein CASRTSGRGNEQFF.

The V gene is TRBV27, the J gene TRBJ1-5; unclear D gene. V was trimmed by 10 bases and J by 0 bases, leaving 13 bases between them. This CDR3 spans 14 amino acids. Germline V gene lookup returns CDR1 MNHEY and CDR2 SMNVEV (reference sequence). The CDR3 sequence is CATKPSYSNQPQHF. The CDR3, as DNA: TGTGCCACCAAGCCCTCATATAGCAATCAGCCCCAGCATTTT.

The rearrangement uses TRBV24-1 and TRBJ2-2; 10 nucleotides agree with TRBD1. There are 15 residues in the CDR3. V was clipped by 3 bases and J by 5 bases; unmatched bases: 2. The germline V gene encodes CDR1 KGHDR and CDR2 SFDVKD. Here the CDR3 reads CATSDRDRGTGELFF. The CDR3 coding sequence is TGTGCCACCAGTGATAGGGACAGGGGAACCGGGGAGCTGTTTTTT.

This chain uses TRBV3-1 (or the pseudogene TRBV3-2) with TRBJ2-1; 15 nucleotides line up with TRBD2. CDR1 and CDR2 (germline): LGHDT, YNNKEL (reference sequence). The CDR3 consists of 18 residues. Germline trimming cut 4 bases from V and 4 bases from J; bases unmatched to any gene: 8. The CDR3 DNA reads TGTGCCAGCAGCCCGGGACTAGCGGGAGGTACGGGGTACAATGAGCAGTTCTTC. It yields the protein CASSPGLAGGTGYNEQFF.

This rearrangement joins TRBV9 to TRBJ2-1, with TRBD1 matching 9 bases. V dropped 3 bases and J dropped 7; count of bases not matched to a gene: 5. The CDR3 is made up of 14 amino acids. In germline, CDR1 is SGDLS, CDR2 YYNGEE. The CDR3 nucleotides read TGTGCCAGCAGCGACCGGGACAGGGTAAATGAGCAGTTCTTC. Translating it yields CASSDRDRVNEQFF. The whole variable domain, remainder taken from reference TRBV9 and TRBJ2-1, is DSGVTQTPKHLITATGQRVTLRCSPRSGDLSVYWYQQSLDQGLQFLIQYYNGEERAKGNILERFSAQQFPDLHSELNLSSLELGDSALYFCASSDRDRVNEQFFGPGTRLTVL.